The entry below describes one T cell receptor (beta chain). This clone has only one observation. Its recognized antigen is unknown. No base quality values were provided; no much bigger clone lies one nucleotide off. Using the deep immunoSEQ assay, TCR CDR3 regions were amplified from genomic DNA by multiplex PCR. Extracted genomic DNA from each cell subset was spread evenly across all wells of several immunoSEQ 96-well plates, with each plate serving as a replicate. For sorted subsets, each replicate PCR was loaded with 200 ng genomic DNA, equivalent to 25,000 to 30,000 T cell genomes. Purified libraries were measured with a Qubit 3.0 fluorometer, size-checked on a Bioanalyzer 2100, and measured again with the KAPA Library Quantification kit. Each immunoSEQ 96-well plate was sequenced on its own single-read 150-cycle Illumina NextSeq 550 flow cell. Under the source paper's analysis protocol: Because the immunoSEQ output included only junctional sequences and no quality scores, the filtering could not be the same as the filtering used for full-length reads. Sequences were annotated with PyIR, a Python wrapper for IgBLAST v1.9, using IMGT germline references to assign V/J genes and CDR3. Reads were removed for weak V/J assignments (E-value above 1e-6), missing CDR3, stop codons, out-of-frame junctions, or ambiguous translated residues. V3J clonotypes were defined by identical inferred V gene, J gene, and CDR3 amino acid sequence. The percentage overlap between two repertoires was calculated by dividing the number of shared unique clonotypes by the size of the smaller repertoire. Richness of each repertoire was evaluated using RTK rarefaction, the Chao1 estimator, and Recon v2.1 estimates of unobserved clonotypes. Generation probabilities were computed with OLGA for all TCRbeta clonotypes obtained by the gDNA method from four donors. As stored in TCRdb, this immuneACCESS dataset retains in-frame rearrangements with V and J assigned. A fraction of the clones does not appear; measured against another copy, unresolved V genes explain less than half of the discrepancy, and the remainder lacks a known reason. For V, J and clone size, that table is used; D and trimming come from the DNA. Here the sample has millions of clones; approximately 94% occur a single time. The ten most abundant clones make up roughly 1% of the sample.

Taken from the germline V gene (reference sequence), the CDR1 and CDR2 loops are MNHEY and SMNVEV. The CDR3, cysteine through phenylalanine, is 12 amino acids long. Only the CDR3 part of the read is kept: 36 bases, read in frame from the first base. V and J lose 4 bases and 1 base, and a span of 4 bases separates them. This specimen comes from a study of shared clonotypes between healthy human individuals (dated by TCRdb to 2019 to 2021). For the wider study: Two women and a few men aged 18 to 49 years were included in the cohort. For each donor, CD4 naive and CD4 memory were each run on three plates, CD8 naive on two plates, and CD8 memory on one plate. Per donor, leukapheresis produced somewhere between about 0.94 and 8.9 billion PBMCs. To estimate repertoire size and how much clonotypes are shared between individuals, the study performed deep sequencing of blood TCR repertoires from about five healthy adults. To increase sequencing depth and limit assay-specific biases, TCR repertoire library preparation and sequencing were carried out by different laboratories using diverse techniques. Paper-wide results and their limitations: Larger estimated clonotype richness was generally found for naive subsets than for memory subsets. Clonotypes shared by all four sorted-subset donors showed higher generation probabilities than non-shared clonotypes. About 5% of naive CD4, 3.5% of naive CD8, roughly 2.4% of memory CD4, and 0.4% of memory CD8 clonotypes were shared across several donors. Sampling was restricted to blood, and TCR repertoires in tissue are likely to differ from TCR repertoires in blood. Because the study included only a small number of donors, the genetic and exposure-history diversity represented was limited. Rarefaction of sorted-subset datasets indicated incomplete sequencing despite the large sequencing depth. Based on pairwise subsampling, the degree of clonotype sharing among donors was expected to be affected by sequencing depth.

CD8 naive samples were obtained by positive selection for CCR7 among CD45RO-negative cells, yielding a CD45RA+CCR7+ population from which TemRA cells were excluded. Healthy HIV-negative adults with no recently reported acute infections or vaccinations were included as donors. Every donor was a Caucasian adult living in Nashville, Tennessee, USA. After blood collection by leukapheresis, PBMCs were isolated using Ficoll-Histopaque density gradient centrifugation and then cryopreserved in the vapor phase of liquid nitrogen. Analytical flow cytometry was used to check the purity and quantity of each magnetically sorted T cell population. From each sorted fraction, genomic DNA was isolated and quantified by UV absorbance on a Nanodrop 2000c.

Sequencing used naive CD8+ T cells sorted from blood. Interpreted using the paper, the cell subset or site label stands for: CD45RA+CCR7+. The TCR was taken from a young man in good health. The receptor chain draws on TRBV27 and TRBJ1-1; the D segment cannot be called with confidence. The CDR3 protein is CASSSKNTEAFF. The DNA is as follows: TGTGCCAGCAGTTCCAAGAACACTGAAGCTTTCTTT.